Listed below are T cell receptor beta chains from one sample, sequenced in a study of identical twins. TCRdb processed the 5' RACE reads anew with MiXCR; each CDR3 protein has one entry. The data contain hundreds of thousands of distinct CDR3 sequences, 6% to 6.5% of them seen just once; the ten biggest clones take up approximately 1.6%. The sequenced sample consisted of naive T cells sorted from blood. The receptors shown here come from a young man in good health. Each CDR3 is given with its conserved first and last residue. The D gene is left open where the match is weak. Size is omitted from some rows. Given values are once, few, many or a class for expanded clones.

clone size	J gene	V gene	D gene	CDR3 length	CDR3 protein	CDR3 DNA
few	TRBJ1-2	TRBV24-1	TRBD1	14	CATTSGQGAYGYTF	TGTGCCACCACCTCAGGACAGGGCGCCTATGGCTACACCTTC
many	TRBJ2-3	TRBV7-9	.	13	CASSARVVDTQYF	TGTGCCAGCAGCGCAAGAGTGGTAGATACGCAGTATTTT
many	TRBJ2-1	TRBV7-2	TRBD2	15	CASSWVGTSGNEQFF	TGTGCCAGCAGCTGGGTAGGGACTAGCGGCAATGAGCAGTTCTTC
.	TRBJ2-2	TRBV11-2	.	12	CASSLATGELVF	TGTGCCAGCAGCTTAGCAACCGGGGAGCTGGTTTTT
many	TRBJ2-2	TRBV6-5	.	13	CASSYSRSGELFF	TGTGCCAGCAGTTACTCGAGGTCCGGGGAGCTGTTTTTT
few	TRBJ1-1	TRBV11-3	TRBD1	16	CASSLAQQGANTEAFF	TGTGCCAGCAGCTTAGCCCAGCAGGGGGCTAACACTGAAGCTTTCTTT
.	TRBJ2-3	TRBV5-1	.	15	CASSLGTPNTDTQYF	TGCGCCAGCAGCCTCGGGACACCCAACACAGATACGCAGTATTTT
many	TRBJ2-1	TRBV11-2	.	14	CASSLEPPGYEQFF	TGTGCCAGCAGCTTAGAACCGCCAGGCTATGAGCAGTTCTTC
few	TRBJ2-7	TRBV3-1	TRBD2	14	CASSPTSGRNEQYF	TGTGCCAGCAGTCCTACTAGCGGGAGAAACGAGCAGTACTTC
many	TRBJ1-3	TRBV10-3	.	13	CASRLYSGNTIYF	TGTGCCTCTCGCCTTTACTCTGGAAACACCATATATTTT
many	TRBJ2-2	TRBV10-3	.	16	CAISPGQPANTGELFF	TGTGCCATCAGCCCAGGACAGCCTGCGAACACCGGGGAGCTGTTTTTT
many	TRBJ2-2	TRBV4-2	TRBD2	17	CASSQGGSGTSSGELFF	TGTGCCAGCAGCCAAGGGGGATCCGGGACTAGCAGTGGGGAGCTGTTTTTT
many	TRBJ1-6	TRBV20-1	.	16	CSARVGRPSANSPLHF	TGCAGTGCTAGGGTGGGCCGTCCGAGTGCTAATTCACCCCTCCACTTT
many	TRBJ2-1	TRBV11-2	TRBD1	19	CASSRTQSTGPISYNEQFF	TGTGCCAGCAGCCGCACCCAGTCGACAGGGCCCATCTCCTACAATGAGCAGTTCTTC
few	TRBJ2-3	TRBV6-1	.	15	CATQTDGGGRDTQYF	TGTGCCACCCAAACCGACGGGGGTGGAAGAGATACGCAGTATTTT
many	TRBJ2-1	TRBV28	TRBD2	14	CASRGTSGLNEQFF	TGTGCCAGCAGGGGGACTAGCGGGCTAAATGAGCAGTTCTTC
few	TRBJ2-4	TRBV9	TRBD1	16	CASGAGDRGLENIQYF	TGTGCCAGTGGGGCCGGGGACAGGGGGCTCGAAAACATTCAGTACTTC
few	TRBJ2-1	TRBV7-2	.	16	CASSLGLDNSYNEQFF	TGTGCCAGCAGCTTAGGCTTGGATAACTCCTACAATGAGCAGTTCTTC
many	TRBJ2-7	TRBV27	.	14	CASSSGGLFYEQYF	TGTGCCAGCAGTTCCGGGGGGCTCTTCTACGAGCAGTACTTC
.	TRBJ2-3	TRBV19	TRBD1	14	CASVDRAISDTQYF	TGTGCCAGTGTAGACAGGGCAATCTCAGATACGCAGTATTTT
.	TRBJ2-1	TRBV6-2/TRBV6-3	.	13	CAIRGLAYNEQFF	TGTGCCATTCGAGGACTGGCCTACAATGAGCAGTTCTTC
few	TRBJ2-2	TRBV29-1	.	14	CSVARDTNTGELFF	TGCAGCGTTGCACGGGACACGAACACCGGGGAGCTGTTTTTT
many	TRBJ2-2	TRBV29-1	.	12	CSVEKLTGELFF	TGCAGCGTTGAGAAGCTTACCGGGGAGCTGTTTTTT
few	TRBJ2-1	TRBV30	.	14	CAWSGGSSYNEQFF	TGTGCCTGGAGTGGGGGTTCCTCCTACAATGAGCAGTTCTTC
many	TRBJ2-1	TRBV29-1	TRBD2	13	CSAGLAAYNEQFF	TGCAGCGCGGGACTAGCGGCCTACAATGAGCAGTTCTTC
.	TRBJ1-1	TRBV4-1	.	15	CASSPRDGAPTEAFF	TGCGCCAGCAGCCCTAGAGACGGGGCACCCACTGAAGCTTTCTTT
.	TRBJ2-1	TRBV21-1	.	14	CASSVQGSHNEQFF	TGTGCCAGCAGCGTACAGGGGTCCCACAATGAGCAGTTCTTC
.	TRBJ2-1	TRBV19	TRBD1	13	CASSGQGLDEQFF	TGTGCCAGTAGTGGACAGGGATTGGATGAGCAGTTCTTC
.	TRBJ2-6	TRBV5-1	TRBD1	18	CASSFLVQGQAGANVLTF	TGCGCCAGCAGCTTCTTAGTACAGGGACAGGCTGGGGCCAACGTCCTGACTTTC
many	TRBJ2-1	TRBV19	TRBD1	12	CASRTGGNEQFF	TGTGCCAGTAGGACAGGGGGAAATGAGCAGTTCTTC
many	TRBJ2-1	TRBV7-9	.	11	CASSNRNEQFF	TGTGCCAGCAGCAACCGCAATGAGCAGTTCTTC
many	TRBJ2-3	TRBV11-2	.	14	CASSFSGNTDTQYF	TGTGCCAGCAGCTTTAGCGGTAACACAGATACGCAGTATTTT
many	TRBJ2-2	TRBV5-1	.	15	CASSLVGLGTGELFF	TGCGCCAGCAGCTTGGTTGGGTTAGGCACCGGGGAGCTGTTTTTT
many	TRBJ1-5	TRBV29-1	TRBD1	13	CSVGQGARQPQHF	TGCAGCGTTGGACAGGGGGCTCGTCAGCCCCAGCATTTT
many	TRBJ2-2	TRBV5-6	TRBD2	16	CASSPLAGPITGELFF	TGTGCCAGCAGCCCACTAGCGGGGCCGATCACCGGGGAGCTGTTTTTT
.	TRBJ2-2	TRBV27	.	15	CASSFLPLWTGELFF	TGTGCCAGCAGTTTCTTACCTCTTTGGACCGGGGAGCTGTTTTTT
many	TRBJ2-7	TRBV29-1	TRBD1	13	CSAQGQRNYEQYF	TGCAGCGCTCAGGGACAGAGAAACTACGAGCAGTACTTC
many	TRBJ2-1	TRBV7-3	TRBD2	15	CASSPLAEVYNEQFF	TGTGCCAGCAGTCCACTAGCGGAGGTATACAATGAGCAGTTCTTC
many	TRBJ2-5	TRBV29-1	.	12	CSVEVGQETQYF	TGCAGCGTTGAAGTCGGCCAGGAGACCCAGTACTTC
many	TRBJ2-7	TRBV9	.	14	CASSVGNRYYEQYF	TGTGCCAGCAGCGTGGGTAACAGGTACTACGAGCAGTACTTC
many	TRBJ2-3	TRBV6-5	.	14	CASSYNPSTDTQYF	TGTGCCAGCAGTTACAACCCAAGCACAGATACGCAGTATTTT
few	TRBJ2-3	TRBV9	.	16	CASSPQAGTGTDTQYF	TGTGCCAGCAGCCCACAAGCGGGGACAGGCACAGATACGCAGTATTTT
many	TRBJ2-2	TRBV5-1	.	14	CASSLPRGLGELFF	TGCGCCAGCAGCTTGCCCAGGGGCCTCGGGGAGCTGTTTTTT
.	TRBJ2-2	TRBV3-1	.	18	CASSRFLASGANTGELFF	TGTGCCAGCAGCCGTTTTCTGGCATCGGGGGCCAACACCGGGGAGCTGTTTTTT
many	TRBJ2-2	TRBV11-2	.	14	CASSLDSRSGELFF	TGTGCCAGCAGCTTAGACTCTAGGTCCGGGGAGCTGTTTTTT
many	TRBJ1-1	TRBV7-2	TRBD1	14	CASSYRGPVTEAFF	TGTGCCAGCAGCTACAGGGGGCCTGTCACTGAAGCTTTCTTT
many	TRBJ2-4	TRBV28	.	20	CASRRWVVQGGSSAKNIQYF	TGTGCCAGCAGGCGATGGGTCGTACAGGGTGGTTCCTCAGCCAAAAACATTCAGTACTTC
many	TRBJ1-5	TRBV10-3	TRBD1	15	CAISESDRGGQPQHF	TGTGCCATCAGTGAGTCGGACAGGGGTGGTCAGCCCCAGCATTTT
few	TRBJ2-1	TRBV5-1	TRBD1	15	CASSLRGQVDNEQFF	TGCGCCAGCAGCCTCCGGGGACAGGTAGACAATGAGCAGTTCTTC
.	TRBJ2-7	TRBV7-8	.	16	CASSARRSSPTYEQYF	TGTGCCAGCAGCGCCCGTCGCAGTTCCCCTACCTACGAGCAGTACTTC
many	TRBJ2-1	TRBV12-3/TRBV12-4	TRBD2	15	CASSKRLAGRHEQFF	TGTGCCAGCAGCAAAAGACTAGCGGGACGGCATGAGCAGTTCTTC
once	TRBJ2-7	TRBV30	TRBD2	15	CAWSGLAGGPYEQYF	TGTGCCTGGAGTGGGTTAGCGGGAGGGCCCTACGAGCAGTACTTC
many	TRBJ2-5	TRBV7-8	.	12	CASTEGGETQYF	TGTGCCAGCACCGAAGGGGGGGAGACCCAGTACTTC
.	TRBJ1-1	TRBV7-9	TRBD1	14	CASSLGDSRREAFF	TGTGCCAGCAGCTTAGGGGACAGCCGGAGAGAAGCTTTCTTT
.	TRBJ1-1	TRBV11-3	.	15	CASSPSYGGFTEAFF	TGTGCCAGCAGCCCAAGCTACGGGGGGTTCACTGAAGCTTTCTTT
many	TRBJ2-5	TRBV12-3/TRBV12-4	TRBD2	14	CASTETSGAETQYF	TGTGCCAGCACCGAGACTAGCGGGGCAGAGACCCAGTACTTC
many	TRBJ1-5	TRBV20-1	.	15	CSASRQVGSNQPQHF	TGCAGTGCTAGCAGACAGGTGGGAAGCAATCAGCCCCAGCATTTT
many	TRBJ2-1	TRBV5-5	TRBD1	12	CASFDRGNEQFF	TGTGCCAGCTTCGACAGGGGCAATGAGCAGTTCTTC
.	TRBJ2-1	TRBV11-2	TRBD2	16	CASSLKAGGTTNEQFF	TGTGCCAGCAGCTTAAAGGCGGGAGGGACCACCAATGAGCAGTTCTTC